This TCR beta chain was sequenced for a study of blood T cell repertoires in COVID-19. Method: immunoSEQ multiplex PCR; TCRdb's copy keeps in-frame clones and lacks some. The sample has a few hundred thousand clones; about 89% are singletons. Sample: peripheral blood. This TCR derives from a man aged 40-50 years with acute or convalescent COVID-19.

CDR3 protein: CASSPHTDTQYF. The DNA for the CDR3 is TGTGCCAGCAGCCCCCACACAGATACGCAGTATTTT. The chain links TRBV3-1 (or the pseudogene TRBV3-2) to TRBJ2-3; D call uncertain. V was clipped by 4 bases and J by 2 bases, with 4 bases between them. The CDR3 covers 12 residues. Germline-derived CDR1 and CDR2 are LGHDT and YNNKEL (reference sequence).